A single sample is the source of the 3 T cell receptor beta chains below, sequenced in a study of kidney transplant recipient with SARS-CoV-2 infection. TCRdb re-analysed the reads in MiXCR, keeping a single row per CDR3 protein. The sample lists some 220,000 distinct CDR3 sequences; less than 35% were seen once. Sequenced here: a blood sample, sampled at baseline and on roughly day 110 from a kidney transplant recipient. These receptor sequences come from a male patient between 25 and 40 years old who had COVID-19 and was a kidney transplant recipient. Some T cells may arise from the graft donor.

This clonotype was found many times. The chain recombines TRBV19 with TRBJ1-2; D gene ambiguous. With 5 bases removed from V and 4 bases from J, the gap between germline ends came to 23 bases. This CDR3 is 17 amino acids long. Germline values: CDR1 LNHDA, CDR2 SQIVND (reference sequence). CDR3: CASSGGQTNRKTYGYTF. As DNA, the CDR3 is TGTGCCAGTAGTGGAGGCCAGACAAATCGAAAGACCTATGGCTACACCTTC.

As concerns this clonotype: A much larger clone lies one base from this, so it may be a read error. The gene calls are TRBV3-1 and TRBJ1-2; D unclear. V dropped 5 bases and J dropped 4 bases, with 23 bases sitting between them. This CDR3 has 17 residues. From germline, CDR1 is LGHDT and CDR2 YNNKEL (reference sequence). The CDR3 reads CASSSESTLRKAYGYTF. In DNA, the CDR3 is TGTGCCAGCAGCTCTGAATCCACCCTTCGAAAGGCCTATGGCTACACCTTC.

The sample holds a few counts of this clonotype. The chain uses TRBV12-5 and TRBJ2-3, with 9 positions matching TRBD1. The J call may be wrong; the DNA end is better matched by TRBJ2-5. The germline V gene encodes CDR1 LGHNT and CDR2 FRNRAP. The CDR3 runs to 19 residues. CDR3 nucleotide sequence: TGTGCTAGTGGTTTGGTACCAATTACAGGGGGCGCATATTACGGGACCCAGTACTTC. Protein product: CASGLVPITGGAYYGTQYF.